Below, 14 T cell receptor beta chains from the same sample are listed, as sequenced in a study of control samples from healthy donors and cancer patients. Sequencing used immunoSEQ multiplex PCR; TCRdb keeps in-frame clones, though not all of them. The table records about 110,000 clones, roughly 90% of them present only once. The specimen sequenced was blood. The receptors originated from a woman aged 50 to 60 in good health.

This chain links TRBV27 with TRBJ1-1; 8 positions agree with TRBD1. Germline-derived CDR1 and CDR2 are MNHEY and SMNVEV (reference sequence). Losses at the gene ends were 0 bases for V and 4 bases for J; bases not matched to a gene: 16. CDR3 length equals 19 residues. The CDR3 reads CASSLSVGAHRGSTTEAFF. The DNA of the CDR3 is TGTGCCAGCAGTTTATCGGTGGGTGCCCACAGGGGGTCGACCACTGAAGCTTTCTTT.

The J gene is TRBJ1-4, the V gene TRBV5-5; D remains unclear. CDR1 is SGHKS and CDR2 is YYEKEE in the germline V gene (reference sequence). V gave up 0 bases and J gave up 8 bases, with 17 bases separating them. The CDR3 contains 16 residues. The CDR3 nucleotides read TGTGCCAGCAGCTTGGAGGTTCTTCGAGGCGGCGAAAAACTGTTTTTT. This gives the protein CASSLEVLRGGEKLFF.

The chain's CDR3 is CASSWAVDEQYF. The CDR3 nucleotides read TGTGCCAGCAGTTGGGCTGTCGACGAGCAGTACTTC. This chain connects TRBV12-3 or TRBV12-4 to TRBJ2-7; D is unclear. The V gene lost 4 bases and the J gene lost 5 bases, with 9 bases spanning the gap. CDR3 length: 12 residues.

The V gene is TRBV6-1, the J gene TRBJ2-1, with D hard to call. CDR3 length equals 16 residues. Germline V gene lookup returns CDR1 MNHNS and CDR2 SASEGT. With 0 bases removed from V and 1 base from J, the gap between germline ends came to 10 bases. The CDR3 loop reads CASSEALAVSYNEQFF. As DNA, the CDR3 is TGTGCCAGCAGTGAAGCCTTGGCGGTATCCTACAATGAGCAGTTCTTC.

This rearrangement joins TRBV6-5 to TRBJ1-2; D is unclear. The CDR3 has 14 residues. The V gene's germline CDR1 is MNHEY and CDR2 SVGAGI. Deletions cut 4 bases from V and 4 bases from J, with 13 bases between. The CDR3 sequence is CASSSTVRVYGYTF. The CDR3 bases are TGTGCCAGCAGTTCGACCGTCCGGGTCTATGGCTACACCTTC.

The gene calls are TRBV18 and TRBJ1-4; maybe TRBD1 (5 bases). The CDR3 is made up of 14 amino acids. Germline CDR1 is KGHSH and CDR2 is LQKENI. V was clipped by 6 bases and J by 4 bases, with 12 bases between them. The CDR3 reads CASSTQASNEKLFF. CDR3 sequence (DNA): TGTGCCAGCTCCACACAGGCGAGTAATGAAAAACTGTTTTTT.

In its sample, this clone was seen once. The chain employs TRBV11-3 and TRBJ1-1; weak D call: TRBD1 (5 bases). Trimming removed 5 bases at V and 2 bases at J, with 15 bases between. The CDR3 totals 15 residues. Germline V gives CDR1 SGHNT, CDR2 YENEEA. CDR3 region: CASSLGTQHNTEAFF. The CDR3 DNA reads as TGTGCCAGCAGCCTCGGGACCCAACATAACACTGAAGCTTTCTTT.

The V call is TRBV9, the J call TRBJ2-1; 7 bases match TRBD2. Germline CDR1 SGDLS, CDR2 YYNGEE. The J segment lost 4 bases and the V segment lost 2 bases, leaving 9 bases of the junction unmatched. The CDR3 covers 16 residues. For the CDR3, the DNA is TGTGCCAGCAGCGTTTCGGGGGGAATTCGGTACAATGAGCAGTTCTTC. This encodes CASSVSGGIRYNEQFF.

This clone was seen once. The V call is TRBV29-1, the J call TRBJ2-7; TRBD1 or TRBD2 may be the D gene (5 bases each). The CDR3 runs 13 residues. V was trimmed by 4 bases and J by 3 bases, leaving 13 bases between them. CDR1 and CDR2 (germline): SQVTM, ANQGSEA. The DNA of the CDR3 is TGCAGCGTTGCGGAGAGGGGCAACTACGAGCAGTACGTC. This sequence encodes CSVAERGNYEQYV.

The gene calls are TRBV7-2 and TRBJ1-5, with TRBD1 identical over 10 bases. The CDR3 contains 16 residues. CDR1 and CDR2 (germline): SGHTA, FQGNSA. Trimming removed 5 bases from V and 1 base from J; junction bases left unmatched: 5. The CDR3 DNA reads TGTGCCAGCAGCACCAGACAGGGGGCAAGCAATCAGCCCCAGCATTTT. As protein: CASSTRQGASNQPQHF.

CDR3 in amino acids: CATSRVDRDDSPLHF. The DNA of the CDR3 is TGTGCCACCAGCAGAGTGGACAGGGACGATTCACCCCTCCACTTT. This sequence joins TRBV15 and TRBJ1-6, with 8 positions matching TRBD1. This CDR3 contains 15 residues. Per the germline V gene, CDR1 is LNHNV and CDR2 is YYDKDF (reference sequence). V shed 1 base, J shed 8 bases, and the junction held 4 bases outside the gene matches.

The V gene is TRBV9, the J gene TRBJ2-5; D gene uncertain. The CDR3 covers 16 residues. CDR1 is SGDLS and CDR2 is YYNGEE in the germline V gene. Deletions cut 0 bases from V and 1 base from J, with 13 bases between. The CDR3 DNA follows: TGTGCCAGCAGCGTAGGAAGGGCTCTACTCCAAGAGACCCAGTACTTC. As protein: CASSVGRALLQETQYF.

This clone was counted once. The rearrangement links TRBV7-3 to TRBJ2-1; 8 nucleotides match TRBD2. V was pared by 3 bases and J by 3 bases, with 4 bases of the junction left unmatched. This CDR3 has 15 amino acids. Germline V gives CDR1 SGHTA, CDR2 FQGTGA. CDR3 sequence reads: CASSFTSGLYNEQFF. DNA of the CDR3: TGTGCCAGCAGCTTTACTAGCGGCCTCTACAATGAGCAGTTCTTC. Based on the CDR3 plus reference TRBV7-3 and TRBJ2-1, the full variable domain is GAGVSQTPSNKVTEKGKYVELRCDPISGHTALYWYRQSLGQGPEFLIYFQGTGAADDSGLPNDRFFAVRPEGSVSTLKIQRTERGDSAVYLCASSFTSGLYNEQFFGPGTRLTVL.

This clone was recorded once. The CDR3 coding sequence is TGTGCCAGCAGCCCCCCTTGGATTGACAGGGGGCGCGTTCGGAACACTGAAGCTTTCTTT. Translation: CASSPPWIDRGRVRNTEAFF. The chain carries TRBV9 and TRBJ1-1, with TRBD1 identical over 10 bases. The CDR3 totals 20 residues. Germline V lookup: CDR1 SGDLS, CDR2 YYNGEE. Trimming cost V 4 bases and J 1 base; bases outside gene matches: 19.